The 2 T cell receptor beta chains in this list originate from one sample, sequenced in a study of blood T cell repertoires in COVID-19. Generated by immunoSEQ multiplex PCR, the TCRdb table keeps only in-frame clones and is missing some. The sample lists some 97,000 clones; 85% to 90% were seen once. Material for sequencing was peripheral blood. The source is a human donor in a cohort sampled during active COVID-19.

The V gene is TRBV6-5, the J gene TRBJ2-1, with TRBD2 matching over 13 bases. CDR3 length equals 15 residues. Unmatched junction bases numbered 10, after V lost 8 bases and J lost 9 bases. Germline CDR1 is MNHEY and CDR2 is SVGAGI. The CDR3 coding sequence is TGTGCCAGCGCCTTAGGACTAGCGGGAGTTGCTGAGCAGTTCTTC. Protein: CASALGLAGVAEQFF.

This clone has only one observation. The J gene is TRBJ1-1, the V gene TRBV10-3; weak D call: TRBD1 (5 bases). V was shortened by 0 bases and J by 0 bases, with 8 bases between the two germline ends. This CDR3 region has 15 residues. Germline assignment: CDR1 ENHRY and CDR2 SYGVKD. As DNA, the CDR3 is TGTGCCATCAGTGAGTCGGGGCAGATGAACACTGAAGCTTTCTTT. Protein sequence: CAISESGQMNTEAFF.